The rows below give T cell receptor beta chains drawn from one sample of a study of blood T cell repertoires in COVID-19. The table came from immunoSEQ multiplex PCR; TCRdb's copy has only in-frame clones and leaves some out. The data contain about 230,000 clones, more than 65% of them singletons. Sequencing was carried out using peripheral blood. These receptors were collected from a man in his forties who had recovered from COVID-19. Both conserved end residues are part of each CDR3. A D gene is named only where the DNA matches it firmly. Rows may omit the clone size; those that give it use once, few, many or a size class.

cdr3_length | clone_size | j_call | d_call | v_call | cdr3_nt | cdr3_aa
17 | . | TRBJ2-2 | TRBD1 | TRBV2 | TGTGCCAGCAGTGGGCTCTACGGGACAGGCCACACCGGGGAGCTGTTTTTT | CASSGLYGTGHTGELFF
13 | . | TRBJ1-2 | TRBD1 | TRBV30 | TGTGCCTGGAGTGTAAACAGGGGGTATGGCTACACCTTC | CAWSVNRGYGYTF
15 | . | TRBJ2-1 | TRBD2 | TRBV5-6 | TGTGCCAGCAGCTTGGGGGACTATCAACACAATGAGCAGTTCTTC | CASSLGDYQHNEQFF
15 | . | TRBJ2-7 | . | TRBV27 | TGTGCCAGCAGCCCTCTGGGGCCGAGCTCCTACGAGCAGTACTTC | CASSPLGPSSYEQYF
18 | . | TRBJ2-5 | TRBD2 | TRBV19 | TGTGCCAGTAGTAGACCGGGACTAGCGGTAGAAGGGGGAGAGACCCAGTACTTC | CASSRPGLAVEGGETQYF
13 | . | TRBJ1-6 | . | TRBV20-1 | TGCAGTGCTAGTCGGGGCGGGGATTCACCCCTCCACTTT | CSASRGGDSPLHF
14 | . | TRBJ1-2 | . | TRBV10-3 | TGTGCCATCAGACAGGACGCTGGGCCCTATGGCTACACCTTC | CAIRQDAGPYGYTF
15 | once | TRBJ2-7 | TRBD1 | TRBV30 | TGTGCCTGGAGTGTACCGAGACAGGGGGTGTACGAGCAGTACTTC | CAWSVPRQGVYEQYF
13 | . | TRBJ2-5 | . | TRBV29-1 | TGCAGCGTTGTGGAACAGATACAAGAGACCCAGTACTTC | CSVVEQIQETQYF
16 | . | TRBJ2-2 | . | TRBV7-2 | TGTGCCAGCAGCTCCTTAGCGCCCCCAAGAACCGGGGAGCTGTTTTTT | CASSSLAPPRTGELFF
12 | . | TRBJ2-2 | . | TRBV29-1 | TGCAGCGTTGGCCTCAGCACCGGGGAGCTGTTTTTT | CSVGLSTGELFF
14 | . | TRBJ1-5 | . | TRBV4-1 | TGCGCCAGCAGCCAAGATCCAGGGGTTCAGCCCCAGCATTTT | CASSQDPGVQPQHF
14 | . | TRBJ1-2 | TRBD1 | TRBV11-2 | TGTGCCAGCAGCTTAGTAGGGACAGGGAGTGGCTACACCTTC | CASSLVGTGSGYTF